Below are 2 T cell receptor beta chains sequenced from a single sample in a study of graft-versus-host responses after intestinal transplantation. Assay used: immunoSEQ multiplex PCR; TCRdb lists only in-frame clones, some missing. The sample contains tens of thousands of clones, around 90% of which appear only once. Tissue processing of the graft released intraepithelial and lamina propria lymphocytes from it. Specimen: ileum tissue, collected approximately 370 days after transplant. Every receptor here comes from a human patient who received an intestinal transplant, so some T cells may come from the graft donor.

The CDR3 here is CAWSVFGGYTF. The CDR3, as DNA: TGTGCCTGGAGTGTATTTGGGGGCTACACCTTC. The V call is TRBV30, the J call TRBJ1-2; D is uncertain. Trimming took 0 bases from V and 8 from J, leaving 7 bases between them. CDR1 is GTSNPN and CDR2 is SVGIG in the germline V gene (reference sequence). The CDR3 is made up of 11 amino acids.

This chain uses TRBV6-5 with TRBJ2-3; D gene uncertain. Trimming removed 5 bases at V and 6 bases at J, with 12 bases between. From germline, CDR1 is MNHEY and CDR2 SVGAGI. CDR3 length equals 13 residues. CDR3 sequence: CASSPRRTDTQYF. CDR3 DNA sequence: TGTGCCAGCAGTCCACGTCGAACCGATACGCAGTATTTT.